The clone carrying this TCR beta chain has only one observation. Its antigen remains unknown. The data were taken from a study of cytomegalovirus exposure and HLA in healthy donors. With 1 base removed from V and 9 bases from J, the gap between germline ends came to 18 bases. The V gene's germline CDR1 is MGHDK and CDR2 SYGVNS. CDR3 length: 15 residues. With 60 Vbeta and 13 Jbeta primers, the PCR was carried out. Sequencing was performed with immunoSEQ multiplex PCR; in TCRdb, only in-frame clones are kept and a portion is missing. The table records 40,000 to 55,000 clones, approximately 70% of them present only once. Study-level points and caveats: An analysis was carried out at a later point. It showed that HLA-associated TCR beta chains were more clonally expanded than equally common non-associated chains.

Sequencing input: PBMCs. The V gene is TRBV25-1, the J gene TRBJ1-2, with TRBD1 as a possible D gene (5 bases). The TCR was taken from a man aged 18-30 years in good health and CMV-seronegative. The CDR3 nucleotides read TGTGCCAGCAGTGAATGGACGCAGGGAAGTGTGAGCTACACCTTC. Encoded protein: CASSEWTQGSVSYTF.